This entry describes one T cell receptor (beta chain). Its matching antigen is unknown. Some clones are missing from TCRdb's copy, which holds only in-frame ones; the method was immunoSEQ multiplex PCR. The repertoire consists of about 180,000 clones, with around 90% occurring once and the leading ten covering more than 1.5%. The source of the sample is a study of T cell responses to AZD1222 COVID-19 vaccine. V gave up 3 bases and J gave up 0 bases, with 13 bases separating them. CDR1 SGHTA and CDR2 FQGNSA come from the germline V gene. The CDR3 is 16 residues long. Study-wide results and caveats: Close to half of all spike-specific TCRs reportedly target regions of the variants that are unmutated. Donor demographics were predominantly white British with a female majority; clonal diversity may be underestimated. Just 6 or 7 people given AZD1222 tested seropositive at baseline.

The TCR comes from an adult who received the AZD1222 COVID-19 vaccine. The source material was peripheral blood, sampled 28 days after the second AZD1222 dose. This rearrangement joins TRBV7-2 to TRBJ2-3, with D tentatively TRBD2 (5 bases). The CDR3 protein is CASSLSTGISTDTQYF. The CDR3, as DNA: TGTGCCAGCAGCTTGTCCACGGGGATAAGCACAGATACGCAGTATTTT.